This entry concerns a single T cell receptor (beta chain). The target of this receptor is not known. No quality values exist for individual bases; no much larger clone is one base distant. The data are from a study of siplizumab effects on memory and regulatory T cells (dated by TCRdb to 2018 to 2020). For the study in its entirety: Across several responder-stimulator pairs, mixed lymphocyte reactions were run as pairs, around 1 with siplizumab at around 0.93 ug/mL and around 1 without drug. The effect of the anti-CD2 antibody siplizumab on alloreactive T-cell subsets was examined in allogeneic mixed lymphocyte reactions constructed from human PBMCs.

Cells in the mixed lymphocyte reaction were cultured together at 37 degrees C for under seven days. Responder PBMCs were labelled with CFSE, stimulator PBMCs were labelled with Violet Dye, and the two were mixed at a 1:1 ratio. Sorted unstimulated T cells and proliferating T cells recovered from mixed lymphocyte reactions underwent TCRbeta CDR3 sequencing. Fresh whole blood from ten HLA-typed healthy donors served as the source for isolating PBMCs. Proliferating CFSE-low responder T cells were FACS-sorted after the mixed lymphocyte reaction for TCR sequencing. Results and caveats for the whole study, not just this receptor: Among mappable alloreactive CD4+ clones, the Treg-derived fraction averaged around 70% with siplizumab versus 25% to 30% in control reactions. Siplizumab significantly lowered the cumulative frequency of alloreactive sequences that could be traced to unstimulated CD4+ memory T cells. Compared with memory T cells, unstimulated naive T cells appeared more diverse, and naive cells seemed to make a substantial contribution to the alloresponse. Because sequences below about 10^-5 frequency were poorly captured, only a minor fraction of alloreactive clones could be mapped to unstimulated subsets. The suppressive function of proliferating Tregs from siplizumab cultures was not functionally confirmed. For roughly 75-97% of proliferating CD4+ or CD8+ clones, no naive or memory phenotype could be assigned.

Receptor libraries were prepared by the immunoSEQ multiplex PCR assay. The deep sequencing platform assayed around 10^5 TCR templates per sample. Genomic DNA extracted from sorted T cells was used for TCRbeta CDR3 sequencing. Concerning the study's data processing: The R programming language was used for the clonal analysis of the TCRbeta CDR3 data. Comparing unstimulated samples against CFSE-low samples taken after the reaction was how alloreactive CD4+ and CD8+ clones were defined. Regulatory or non-regulatory origin of alloreactive CD4+ clones was assigned by matching sequences to the sorted unstimulated Treg and non-Treg repertoires. What TCRdb holds here is the immuneACCESS table cut down to in-frame rearrangements. Part of the clones is not present; checked against another copy, under half of the missing clones reflect an unresolved V gene, and the others are unexplained. Clonal size and the V and J genes are those of that table, whereas D and trimming came from the DNA. The sample records about 18,000 clones, 40% to 60% of which are singletons. In total, the top ten clones hold about 5.3% of the sample.

The germline V gene encodes CDR1 SGHTA and CDR2 FQGNSA. V is cut by 1 base and J by 10 bases, and the space between the germline ends is 11 bases. The CDR3 starts with the cysteine, ends with the phenylalanine, and has 12 residues. Solely the CDR3 DNA is kept, with 36 bases framed from the first base. Source material: CFSE-low (dividing) CD4+ T cells sorted from an allogeneic mixed lymphocyte reaction. This sequence originates from a human donor in good health; the cells came from an allogeneic mixed lymphocyte reaction. The chain uses TRBV7-2 and TRBJ2-7; there is no confident call for the D gene. At the DNA level, the sequence is TGTGCCAGCAGCTTAGATTCGCCCGGTCAGTACTTC. The encoded protein is CASSLDSPGQYF. The CDR3, completed at both ends by the reference TRBV7-2 and TRBJ2-7 genes, gives the full variable domain GAGVSQSPSNKVTEKGKDVELRCDPISGHTALYWYRQSLGQGLEFLIYFQGNSAPDKSGLPSDRFSAERTGGSVSTLTIQRTQQEDSAVYLCASSLDSPGQYFGPGTRLTVT.